This T cell receptor beta chain was found in a study of cytomegalovirus exposure and HLA in healthy donors (dated by TCRdb to the late 2010s). Broadly, across the study: An earlier analysis of under 600 of the donors reported more than 250 Gb of sequence data and 117 million unique TCR beta sequences from about 180 million T cells. About 280 gigabases of sequencing data and around 87 million unique TCR sequences were included in an early release covering roughly 600 HLA-typed donors. Among the roughly 410 genotyped donors, approximately 82% belonged to the genetic ancestry cluster associated with self-reported Caucasian donors. The study aimed to test whether signatures of past pathogen exposure could be identified by cataloging public T cell receptors. The study profiled the T cell repertoires of about 720 subjects by immunosequencing and related them to cytomegalovirus serostatus. A separate validation cohort of roughly 110 different subjects was used in addition to the 666-subject first cohort. To predict cytomegalovirus infection status, the study brought together high-throughput TCR immunosequencing, statistical association of individual TCRs with disease status, and machine learning. In a later analysis, previously published TCR beta repertoires from 666 donors were re-analyzed and high-resolution HLA genotyping was added so that TCR occurrence patterns could be studied. The later analysis used no new phenotypic data to find candidate immune exposures, relying instead on TCR beta sequences and their occurrence across donors. An earlier analysis of several hundred of the donors used high-throughput TCR beta sequencing to judge whether each TCR beta V gene segment behaved as functional or pseudogenic. Donor age, sex, ethnicity and CMV serostatus were compiled together with the repertoire data. A later genetic analysis took genome-wide SNP genotypes for about 60% of the roughly 670 donors and used that subset as a discovery cohort. All discovery cohort repertoires had been generated using a single sequencing platform. HLA typing included class I and class II loci at four-digit resolution. The number of donors typed differed by locus, with about 629-630 for A, B, C, DRB1 and DQB1, over 500 for DQA1, 606 for DPA1, and around 430 for DPB1. Because of strong linkage in the cohort, five DR-DQ haplotypes were treated as single units for association and clustering. On average, 235,054 unique TCR beta nucleotide sequences were sequenced per donor among a few hundred genotyped donors of the cohort, with roughly 18% of those sequences being non-productive. What the study reported, not specific to this receptor: At a false discovery rate of 0.05, a later analysis linked fewer than 20,000 TCR beta sequences to specific HLA alleles. Because counts were too low, some 16 rarely observed V segments, including chromosome 9 orphons, were excluded from the earlier analysis of 587 of the donors. The classifier was reported to diagnose cytomegalovirus status with high specificity and sensitivity in both the original cohort and the validation cohort. Some IMGT-functional V segments, including TRBV6-2 and TRBV6-3, could not be distinguished by the 87-base-pair reads and were therefore excluded. According to a later genetic analysis, donors in an Asian-associated ancestry cluster had fewer N-insertions in productive TCRs than the roughly 670-donor mean. A later genetic analysis associated a missense DCLRE1C variant with V-gene and J-gene trimming of TCR beta chains, and an independent cohort replicated the association. A later analysis found that TCR association rates varied across HLA loci, with DRB1 alleles showing the most associated TCRs and HLA-C alleles the fewest. It was suggested by the authors that the approach could potentially be generalized to other disease states and immunological phenotypes. Across donors, most TCR sequences were observed very rarely, whereas some public TCRs were present in many individuals. The study listed 164 TCR beta chains as associated with cytomegalovirus. For the cohort, immune exposure information was limited to CMV serostatus. Presence/absence analyses assumed roughly uniform sequencing depth across donors, an assumption that may not hold. Correlated functional status among segregating V segments might be attributable to linkage disequilibrium, but an unknown experimental factor could not be ruled out. A further reported finding was that TCR beta sequences accurately predicted the HLA-A and HLA-B alleles for most subjects in the first cohort. HLA typing was unavailable for some donors at each locus, so association tests used only the typed subset. An earlier analysis of around 500 of the donors showed that most TCR beta V segments appeared in productive rearrangements either about 87% or about 30% of the time, which broadly matched IMGT annotations. A later analysis found that most CMV-associated TCR beta chains appeared HLA-restricted, with HLA associations seemingly driven largely by CMV exposure. Assigning TCR associations to individual alleles was difficult when HLA alleles, especially DR and DQ, strongly co-occurred. Only TCR beta chains were sequenced in this cohort, and the absence of alpha or paired-chain data limited detectable features. Compared with equally common non-associated chains, HLA-associated TCR beta chains in a later analysis were more clonally expanded and had lower generation probabilities. Several of the top co-occurrence clusters appeared to be linked to parvovirus B19, influenza, CMV and Epstein-Barr virus, according to a later analysis. The sequencing pipeline was judged likely to have produced a cluster of highly shared sequence variants as a technical artifact. In vitro tests confirmed that three of the cytomegalovirus-associated TCR beta chains recognize cytomegalovirus antigens.

Libraries came from the immunoSEQ multiplex PCR assay. For the multiplex PCR, a mixture combining 60 forward primers for TCR Vbeta segments and 13 reverse primers for TCR Jbeta segments was used. The CDR3 region of rearranged TCR beta genes was amplified from genomic DNA with a multiplex PCR assay. The Illumina HiSeq System was used to sequence the amplified TCR beta libraries as 87-base-pair reads. Per the authors' processing: A later analysis counted some 80 million unique TCR beta chains across the 666 repertoires, and 10 million to 11 million of these chains were shared by at least two donors. Raw reads were error-corrected and collapsed into unique sequences by a nearest-neighbor algorithm in which closely related sequences were merged to remove PCR and sequencing errors. Alignment of CDR3 sequences to IMGT reference sequences was used to assign V, D and J gene segments. For a sequence to be retained, at least a six-nucleotide match to both a V gene segment and a J gene segment was required. A rearrangement was called productive if the CDR3 had no stop codons and remained in frame with V and J, and every other rearrangement was called non-productive. Following IMGT convention, CDR3 was defined as the stretch from the second conserved V-encoded cysteine to the conserved J-encoded phenylalanine. The earlier analysis of some 580 of the donors excluded any sequence lacking an unambiguous match to a single V gene segment. In an earlier analysis of around 590 of the donors, a V segment was called functional when productive rearrangements were above 56.7%, and segregating when the standard deviation between donors exceeded 5%. A statistical classification framework was developed to diagnose cytomegalovirus status using the catalog of TCR beta chain sequences. In a later analysis, TCR nucleotide sequences were compared against IMGT/GENE-DB human TR gene sequences so that V and J genes could be assigned. In a later analysis, CDR3 sequences and most-parsimonious VDJ recombination scenarios were assigned using the TCRdist pipeline. In a later analysis, every TCR beta chain was defined by the combination of its CDR3 amino acid sequence and its V-gene family, and reads without a unique V-gene family were dropped. To address suspected cross-contamination and a sequencing artifact, a later analysis removed 592 highly shared, low-generation-probability nucleotide sequences. In a later analysis, a clonal expansion index was calculated for each public chain from normalized within-repertoire ranks of inferred template counts. Generation probabilities in a later analysis came from a VDJ recombination model fitted to out-of-frame rearrangements, and those results were checked against IGoR. In a later analysis, hypergeometric tests were used to score TCR-TCR, TCR-HLA and TCR-CMV co-occurrence, with a repertoire-size bias correction applied to TCR pairs. In a later analysis, false discovery rates were estimated by permuting HLA or CMV assignments 20 times. In a later analysis, co-occurring TCRs were grouped with DBSCAN, and TCRdist sequence similarity was added when clustering was performed within HLA-allele-positive subsets. Co-occurrence clustering excluded repertoires with fewer than 30,000 or more than 120,000 public chains, plus five with anomalous nucleotide sharing. TCRdb re-hosts the immuneACCESS table, in-frame sequences only. Its copies lack some clones; in the studies checked, an unresolved V gene accounts for under half of them, and the cause for the rest is not known. V and J calls and clone size are as listed in that table; D and trimming were resolved from the DNA. The sample profile shows about 180,000 clones; around 79% of them were found once. The ten largest clones represent under 0.6% of the sample.

The cohort was made up of approximately 670 healthy bone marrow donors. At the time of sampling, every cohort member was nominally healthy, though immune exposures that went unrecorded were likely present. The donor was CMV seronegative and belonged to the group of 350 to 400 seronegative cohort members. Each donor provided a peripheral blood sample, and peripheral blood mononuclear cells were used for TCR beta sequencing. Genomic DNA extraction from the blood cell samples was performed with the Qiagen DNeasy Blood Extraction Kit. V loses 5 bases, J loses 4 bases, and the germline ends lie 11 bases apart. The germline V gene provides CDR1 SGHAT and CDR2 FQNNGV. The CDR3 starts with the cysteine, ends with the phenylalanine, and has 13 residues. The retained sequence is limited to the CDR3, 39 bases, with the frame set at the first base. On this clone: Its antigen is unknown. No per-base quality is available; no much larger clone lies one base away.

Sequenced sample: PBMCs. The origin of this receptor is a woman aged 50 to 60 in good health and CMV-seronegative. Recombination joined TRBV11-2 with TRBJ1-1; the best D guess is TRBD1, with 5 bases matching. The CDR3 region: CASSPGFGTEAFF. The bases read TGTGCCAGCAGCCCAGGGTTTGGCACTGAAGCTTTCTTT. Supplemented by the reference TRBV11-2 and TRBJ1-1 proteins around the CDR3, the complete variable domain is EAGVAQSPRYKIIEKRQSVAFWCNPISGHATLYWYQQILGQGPKLLIQFQNNGVVDDSQLPKDRFSAERLKGVDSTLKIQPAKLEDSAVYLCASSPGFGTEAFFGQGTRLTVV.